The rows below give T cell receptor beta chains drawn from one sample of a study of control samples from healthy donors and cancer patients. Generated by immunoSEQ multiplex PCR, the TCRdb table keeps only in-frame clones and is missing some. This repertoire shows around 19,000 clones, about 88% found once; its top ten account for approximately 9.3%. The sequencing sample was made of PBMCs. The receptor source for this set is a woman aged 60-75 years with head and neck cancer. Both conserved end residues are part of each CDR3. D genes are given only for firm matches. Size tells how often a clone was seen (once, few, many) or the class of an expanded clone, and some rows leave it out.

NA TRBD1 TRBJ2-7 TRBV5-4 CASSFGQGGSYEQYF TGTGCCAGCAGCTTTGGACAGGGGGGATCCTACGAGCAGTACTTC
NA NA TRBJ2-5 TRBV5-4 CASSLGVQETQYF TGTGCCAGCAGCTTGGGCGTTCAAGAGACCCAGTACTTC
NA TRBD1 TRBJ2-7 TRBV28 CASSPGTGLAYEQYF TGTGCCAGCAGTCCCGGGACAGGGCTAGCCTACGAGCAGTACTTC
NA NA TRBJ1-1 TRBV30 CAWSGWATEAFF TGTGCCTGGAGTGGGTGGGCCACTGAAGCTTTCTTT
NA NA TRBJ1-3 TRBV10-1 CASSESKSRNTIYF TGCGCCAGCAGTGAGTCGAAATCTAGAAACACCATATATTTT
once NA TRBJ2-5 TRBV25-1 CASSGETQYF TGTGCCAGCAGTGGAGAGACCCAGTACTTC
once NA TRBJ2-7 TRBV18 CASSPKSQSRYEQYF TGTGCCAGCTCACCTAAATCGCAGTCGCGGTACGAGCAGTACTTC
NA NA TRBJ2-7 TRBV27 CASSLGGTMTYEQYF TGTGCCAGCAGTTTAGGGGGAACAATGACCTACGAGCAGTACTTC
once NA TRBJ2-1 TRBV7-9 CASSILLSSYNEQFF TGTGCCAGCAGCATACTTCTGAGCTCCTACAATGAGCAGTTCTTC
NA NA TRBJ2-7 TRBV7-2 CASSLVVRQSYEQYF TGTGCCAGCAGCTTAGTCGTCCGGCAGTCCTACGAGCAGTACTTC
NA NA TRBJ1-1 TRBV2 CASSAVGRGSEAFF TGTGCCAGCAGTGCTGTTGGCAGGGGCTCAGAAGCTTTCTTT
NA TRBD1 TRBJ2-6 TRBV19 CATGQGASGANVLTF TGTGCCACTGGACAGGGGGCTTCCGGGGCCAACGTCCTGACTTTC
NA TRBD2 TRBJ2-1 TRBV18 CASSPLAGNWNEQFF TGTGCCAGCTCACCCCTAGCGGGAAATTGGAATGAGCAGTTCTTC
NA TRBD2 TRBJ2-1 TRBV5-1 CASSLVGGAYNEQFF TGCGCCAGCAGCTTGGTTGGGGGGGCCTACAATGAGCAGTTCTTC
NA TRBD1 TRBJ1-2 TRBV28 CASSSYGTEGNYGYTF TGTGCCAGCAGTTCTTACGGGACAGAAGGAAACTATGGCTACACCTTC
NA NA TRBJ2-1 TRBV10-2 CATGRKVQNEQFF TGCGCCACCGGGCGTAAGGTTCAGAATGAGCAGTTCTTC
NA NA TRBJ1-3 TRBV5-1 CASSLVGGAGNTIYF TGCGCCAGCAGCTTGGTCGGGGGAGCCGGAAACACCATATATTTT
NA NA TRBJ2-7 TRBV3-1/TRBV3-2 CASSLLPYEQYF TGTGCCAGCAGCCTTTTACCCTACGAGCAGTACTTC